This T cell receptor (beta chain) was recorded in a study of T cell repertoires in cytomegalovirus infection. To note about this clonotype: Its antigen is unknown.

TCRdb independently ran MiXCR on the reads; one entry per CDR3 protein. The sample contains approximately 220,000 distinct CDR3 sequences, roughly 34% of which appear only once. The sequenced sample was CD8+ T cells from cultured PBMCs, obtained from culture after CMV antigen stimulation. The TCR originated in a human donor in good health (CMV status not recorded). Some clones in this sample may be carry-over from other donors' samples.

CDR3 DNA sequence: TGTGCCAGCAGCCAAGACCTTTACGGGAGCACAGATACGCAGTATTTT. Translated, it gives CASSQDLYGSTDTQYF. This sequence joins TRBV14 and TRBJ2-3; no firm D call. Germline CDR1 is SGHDN and CDR2 is FVKESK. V shed 0 bases and J shed 0 bases, with 10 bases lying between them. CDR3 length: 16 residues.